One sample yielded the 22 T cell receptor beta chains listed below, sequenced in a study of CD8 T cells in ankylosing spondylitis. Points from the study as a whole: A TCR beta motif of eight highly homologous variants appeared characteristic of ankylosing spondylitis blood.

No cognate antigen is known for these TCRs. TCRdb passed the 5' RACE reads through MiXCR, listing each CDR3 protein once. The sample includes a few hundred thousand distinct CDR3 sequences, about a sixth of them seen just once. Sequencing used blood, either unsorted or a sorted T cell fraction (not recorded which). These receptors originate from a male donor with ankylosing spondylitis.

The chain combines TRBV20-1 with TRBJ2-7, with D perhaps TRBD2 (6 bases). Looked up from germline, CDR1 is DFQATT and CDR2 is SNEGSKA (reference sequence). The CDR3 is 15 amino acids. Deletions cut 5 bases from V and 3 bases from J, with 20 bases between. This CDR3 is CSAPPGGEELYEQYF. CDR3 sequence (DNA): TGCAGTGCTCCCCCTGGTGGGGAGGAACTCTACGAGCAGTACTTC.

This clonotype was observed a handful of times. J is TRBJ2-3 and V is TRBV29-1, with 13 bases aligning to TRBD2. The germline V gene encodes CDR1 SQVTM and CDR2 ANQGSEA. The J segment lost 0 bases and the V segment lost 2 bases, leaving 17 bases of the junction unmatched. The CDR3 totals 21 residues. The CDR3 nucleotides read TGCAGCGTTGAACCCTACTGGACTAGCGGGGGAAACATTCATAGCACAGATACGCAGTATTTT. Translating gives CSVEPYWTSGGNIHSTDTQYF.

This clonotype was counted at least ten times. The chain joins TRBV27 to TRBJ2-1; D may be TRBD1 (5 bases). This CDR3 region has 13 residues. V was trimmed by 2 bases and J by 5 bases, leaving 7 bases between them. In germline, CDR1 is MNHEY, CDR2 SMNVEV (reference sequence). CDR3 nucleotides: TGTGCCAGCAGTTTAACAGGCGACAATGAGCAGTTCTTC. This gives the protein CASSLTGDNEQFF.

The CDR3 DNA sequence: TGTGCCAGCAGTGAACCGGGGGAGGCCGGGGAGCTGTTTTTT. This translates into CASSEPGEAGELFF. The genes are TRBV25-1 and TRBJ2-2; perhaps TRBD2 as D (6 bases). The CDR3 is 14 residues long. V was clipped by 2 bases and J by 6 bases, with 10 bases between them. Germline CDR1 reads MGHDK; CDR2 reads SYGVNS.

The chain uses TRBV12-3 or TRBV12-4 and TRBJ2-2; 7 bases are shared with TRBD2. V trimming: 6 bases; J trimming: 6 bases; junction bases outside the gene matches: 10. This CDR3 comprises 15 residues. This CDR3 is CASSPGGKASGELFF. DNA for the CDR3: TGTGCCAGCAGCCCCGGGGGGAAGGCCTCCGGGGAGCTGTTTTTT.

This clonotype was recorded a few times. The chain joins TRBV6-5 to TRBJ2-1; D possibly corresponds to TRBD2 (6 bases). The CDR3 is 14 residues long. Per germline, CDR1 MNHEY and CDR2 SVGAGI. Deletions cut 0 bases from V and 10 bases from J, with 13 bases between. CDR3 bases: TGTGCCAGCAGTTACTCGATGTCTAGCGACGAGCAGTTCTTC. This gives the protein CASSYSMSSDEQFF.

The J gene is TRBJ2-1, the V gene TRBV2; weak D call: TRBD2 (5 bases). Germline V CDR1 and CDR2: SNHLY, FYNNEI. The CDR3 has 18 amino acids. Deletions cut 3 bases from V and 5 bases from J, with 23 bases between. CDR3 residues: CASSDSLSEAVKNNEQFF. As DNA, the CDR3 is TGTGCCAGCAGTGACTCCCTTTCGGAGGCTGTGAAAAACAATGAGCAGTTCTTC.

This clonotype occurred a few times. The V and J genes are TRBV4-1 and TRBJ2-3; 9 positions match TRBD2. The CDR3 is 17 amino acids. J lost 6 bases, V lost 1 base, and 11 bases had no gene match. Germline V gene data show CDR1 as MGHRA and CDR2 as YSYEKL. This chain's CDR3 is CASSQAAGQAGGDTQYF. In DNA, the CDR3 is TGCGCCAGCAGCCAAGCCGCCGGGCAAGCGGGGGGTGATACGCAGTATTTT.

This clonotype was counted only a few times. CDR3 coding DNA: TGTGCCAGCGATGTCAATGAGCAGTTCTTC. This codes for CASDVNEQFF. The V call is TRBV7-9, the J call TRBJ2-1; unclear D gene. The CDR3 has 10 residues. Germline lookup yields CDR1 SEHNR and CDR2 FQNEAQ (reference sequence). Trimming removed 8 bases from V and 6 bases from J, with 5 bases in between.

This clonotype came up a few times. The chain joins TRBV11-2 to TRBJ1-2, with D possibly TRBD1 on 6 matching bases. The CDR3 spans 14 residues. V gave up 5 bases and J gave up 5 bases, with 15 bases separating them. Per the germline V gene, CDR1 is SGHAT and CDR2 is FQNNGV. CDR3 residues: CASSPAGTTYGYTF. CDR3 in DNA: TGTGCCAGCAGCCCCGCCGGGACAACTTATGGCTACACCTTC.

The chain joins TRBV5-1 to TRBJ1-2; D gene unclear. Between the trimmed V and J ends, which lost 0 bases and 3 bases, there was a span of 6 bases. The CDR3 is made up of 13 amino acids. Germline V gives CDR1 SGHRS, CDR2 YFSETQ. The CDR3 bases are TGCGCCAGCAGCTTGGCCCAGGACTATGGCTACACCTTC. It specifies CASSLAQDYGYTF.

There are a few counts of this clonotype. In nucleotides, the CDR3 is TGTGCCAGCAGTTTCGGGGACAGCTACGAGCAGTACTTC. It codes for CASSFGDSYEQYF. The chain joins TRBV12-3 or TRBV12-4 to TRBJ2-7; 7 bases map to TRBD1. The ends lost 3 bases at V and 3 bases at J; junction bases unmatched: 2. This CDR3 has 13 amino acids.

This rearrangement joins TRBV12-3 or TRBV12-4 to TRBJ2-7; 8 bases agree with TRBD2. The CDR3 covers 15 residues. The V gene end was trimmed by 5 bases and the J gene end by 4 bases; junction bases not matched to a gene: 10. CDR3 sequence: CASSTLAGTPYEQYF. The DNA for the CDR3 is TGTGCCAGCAGTACCTTAGCGGGAACACCATACGAGCAGTACTTC.

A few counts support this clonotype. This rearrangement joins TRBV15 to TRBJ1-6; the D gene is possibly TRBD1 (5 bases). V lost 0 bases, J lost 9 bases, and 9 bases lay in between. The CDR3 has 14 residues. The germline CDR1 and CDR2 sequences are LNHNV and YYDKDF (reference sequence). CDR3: CATSRDLGASPLHF. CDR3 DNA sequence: TGTGCCACCAGCAGAGATCTAGGGGCTTCACCCCTCCACTTT.

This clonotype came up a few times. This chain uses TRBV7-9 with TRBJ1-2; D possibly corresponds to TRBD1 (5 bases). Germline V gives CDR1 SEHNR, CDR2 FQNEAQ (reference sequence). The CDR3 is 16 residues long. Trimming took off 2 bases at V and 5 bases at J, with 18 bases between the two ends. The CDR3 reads CASSLTGLGGFYGYTF. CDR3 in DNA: TGTGCCAGCAGCTTAACGGGATTGGGGGGGTTTTATGGCTACACCTTC.

The CDR3 protein is CASSSAGGDPYEQYF. DNA for the CDR3: TGTGCCAGCAGTTCCGCGGGCGGCGATCCCTACGAGCAGTACTTC. V usage is TRBV13 and J usage is TRBJ2-7; possible D gene TRBD2, 5 bases. This CDR3 contains 15 residues. The germline V gene encodes CDR1 PRHDT and CDR2 FYEKMQ (reference sequence). The V gene lost 6 bases and the J gene lost 2 bases, with 17 bases spanning the gap. Drawing the rest from reference TRBV13 and TRBJ2-7, the complete variable domain is AAGVIQSPRHLIKEKRETATLKCYPIPRHDTVYWYQQGPGQDPQFLISFYEKMQSDKGSIPDRFSAQQFSDYHSELNMSSLELGDSALYFCASSSAGGDPYEQYFGPGTRLTVT.

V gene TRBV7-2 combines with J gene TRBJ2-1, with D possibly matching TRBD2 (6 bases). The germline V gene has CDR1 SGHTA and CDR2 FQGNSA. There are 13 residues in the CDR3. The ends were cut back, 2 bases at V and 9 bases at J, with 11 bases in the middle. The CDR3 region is CASSLSTRGEQFF. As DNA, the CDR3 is TGTGCCAGCAGCTTATCGACTAGAGGTGAGCAGTTCTTC.

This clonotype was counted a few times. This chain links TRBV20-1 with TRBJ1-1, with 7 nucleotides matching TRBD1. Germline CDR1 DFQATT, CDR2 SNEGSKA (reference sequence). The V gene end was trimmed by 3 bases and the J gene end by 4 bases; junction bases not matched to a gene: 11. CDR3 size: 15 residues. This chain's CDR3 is CSASFPGTEVTEAFF. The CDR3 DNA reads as TGCAGTGCTAGCTTTCCCGGGACAGAGGTCACTGAAGCTTTCTTT.

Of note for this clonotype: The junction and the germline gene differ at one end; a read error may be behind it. DNA for the CDR3: TGCTGTGCGCTCCCCTCGGTAGCGGGGGGGGCAGATACGCAGTATTTT. Amino acids: CCALPSVAGGADTQYF. The chain couples TRBV20-1 to TRBJ2-3; 11 bases line up with TRBD2. Germline CDR1 DFQATT, CDR2 SNEGSKA (reference sequence). This CDR3 is built from 16 residues.

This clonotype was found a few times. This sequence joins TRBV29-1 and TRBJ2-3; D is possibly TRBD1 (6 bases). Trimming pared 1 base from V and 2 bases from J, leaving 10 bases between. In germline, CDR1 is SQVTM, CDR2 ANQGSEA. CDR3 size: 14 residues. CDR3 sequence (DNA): TGCAGCGTTGAAGTGAGGGGGATCACAGATACGCAGTATTTT. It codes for CSVEVRGITDTQYF.

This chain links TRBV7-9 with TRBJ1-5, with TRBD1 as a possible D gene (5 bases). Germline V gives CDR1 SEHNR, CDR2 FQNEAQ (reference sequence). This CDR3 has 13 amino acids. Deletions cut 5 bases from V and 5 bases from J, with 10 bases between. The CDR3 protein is CASSVDSDQPQHF. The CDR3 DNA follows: TGTGCCAGCAGCGTAGACAGCGATCAGCCCCAGCATTTT.

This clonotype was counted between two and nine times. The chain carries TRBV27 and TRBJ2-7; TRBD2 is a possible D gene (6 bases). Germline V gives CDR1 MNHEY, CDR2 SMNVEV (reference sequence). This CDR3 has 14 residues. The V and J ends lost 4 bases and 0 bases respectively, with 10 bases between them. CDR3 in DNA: TGTGCCAGCAGTTGGGGGGTTAGCTCCTACGAGCAGTACTTC. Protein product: CASSWGVSSYEQYF.